This T cell receptor beta chain appears in the sequencing data of a study of cytomegalovirus exposure and HLA in healthy donors (TCRdb year 2017). Looking at the study overall: An earlier analysis of approximately 590 of the donors reported about 250 Gb of sequence data and 100 million to 130 million unique TCR beta sequences from about 180 million T cells. About 280 gigabases of sequencing data and approximately 92 million unique TCR sequences made up an early release that covered fewer than 650 HLA-typed donors. Of the approximately 400 genotyped donors, approximately 83% fell in the genetic ancestry cluster associated with self-reported Caucasian donors. The aim of the study was to test whether cataloging public T cell receptors could identify signatures of past pathogen exposure. Using immunosequencing, the study profiled T cell repertoires from around 680 subjects and related those repertoires to cytomegalovirus serostatus. Along with the approximately 700-subject first cohort, a separate validation cohort of around 120 different subjects was used. To predict cytomegalovirus infection status, the study brought together high-throughput TCR immunosequencing, statistical association of individual TCRs with disease status, and machine learning. A later analysis re-analyzed previously published TCR beta repertoires from roughly 600 donors and added high-resolution HLA genotyping to study TCR occurrence patterns. Rather than using new phenotypic data, the later analysis identified candidate immune exposures from TCR beta sequences and from how often those sequences occurred across donors. An earlier analysis of a few hundred of the donors applied high-throughput TCR beta sequencing to assess whether each TCR beta V gene segment acted as functional or pseudogenic. Donor age, sex, ethnicity and CMV serostatus were collected together with the repertoire data. A later genetic analysis took genome-wide SNP genotypes for about three fifths of the 666 donors and used that subset as a discovery cohort. All discovery cohort repertoires had been generated using a single sequencing platform. HLA typing covered class I and class II loci at four-digit resolution. The number of donors typed differed by locus, with 629-630 for A, B, C, DRB1 and DQB1, around 500 for DQA1, over 600 for DPA1, and about 450 for DPB1. Four to six DR-DQ haplotypes were handled as single units for association and clustering, since linkage in the cohort was strong. Among 350 to 400 genotyped donors of the cohort, an average of 235,054 unique TCR beta nucleotide sequences were sequenced per donor, roughly 20% of them non-productive.

The cohort comprised some 700 healthy bone marrow donors. At the time of sampling, every cohort member was nominally healthy, though immune exposures that went unrecorded were likely present. The donor tested CMV seronegative and was one of the 352 seronegative cohort members. Each donor provided a peripheral blood sample, and peripheral blood mononuclear cells were used for TCR beta sequencing. The Qiagen DNeasy Blood Extraction Kit was used to extract genomic DNA from the blood cell samples. Library generation was performed with the immunoSEQ multiplex PCR assay. For the multiplex PCR, a mixture combining 60 forward primers for TCR Vbeta segments and 13 reverse primers for TCR Jbeta segments was used. Amplification of the CDR3 region of rearranged TCR beta genes was performed with a multiplex PCR assay on genomic DNA. The amplified TCR beta libraries were sequenced on the Illumina HiSeq System as 87-base-pair reads. From the authors' description of their analysis: Across the roughly 640 repertoires, a later analysis counted 60 million to 90 million unique TCR beta chains, 9.5 million to 13 million of which were shared by at least two donors. Raw reads were error-corrected and collapsed into unique sequences by a nearest-neighbor algorithm in which closely related sequences were merged to remove PCR and sequencing errors. Alignment of CDR3 sequences to IMGT reference sequences was used to assign V, D and J gene segments. Each retained sequence needed at least a six-nucleotide match to both a V gene segment and a J gene segment. A rearrangement counted as productive if the CDR3 had no stop codons and remained in frame with V and J, and every other rearrangement counted as non-productive. CDR3 was defined according to IMGT convention as the region running from the second conserved V-encoded cysteine to the conserved J-encoded phenylalanine. In an earlier analysis of approximately 500 of the donors, sequences lacking an unambiguous match to a single V gene segment were excluded. An earlier analysis of a few hundred of the donors classified V segments as functional when productive rearrangements were above 56.7% and as segregating when the standard deviation between donors was above 5%. A statistical classification framework was developed to diagnose cytomegalovirus status using the catalog of TCR beta chain sequences. A later analysis assigned V and J genes by comparing TCR nucleotide sequences with IMGT/GENE-DB human TR gene sequences. Using the TCRdist pipeline, a later analysis assigned CDR3 sequences along with most-parsimonious VDJ recombination scenarios. In a later analysis, each TCR beta chain was defined by its CDR3 amino acid sequence together with its V-gene family, and reads without a unique V-gene family were excluded. As a way to deal with suspected cross-contamination and a sequencing artifact, a later analysis dropped 640 or so nucleotide sequences that were highly shared and had low generation probability. A later analysis calculated a clonal expansion index for each public chain from normalized within-repertoire ranks of inferred template counts. A later analysis computed generation probabilities with a VDJ recombination model fitted to out-of-frame rearrangements, and checked the results against IGoR. A later analysis scored TCR-TCR, TCR-HLA and TCR-CMV co-occurrence with hypergeometric tests, applying a repertoire-size bias correction to TCR pairs. False discovery rates were estimated in a later analysis by permuting HLA or CMV assignments 20 times. A later analysis grouped co-occurring TCRs with DBSCAN, adding TCRdist sequence similarity when clustering within HLA-allele-positive subsets. Repertoires with fewer than 30,000 or more than 120,000 public chains, plus five repertoires with anomalous nucleotide sharing, were excluded from co-occurrence clustering. What TCRdb holds here is the immuneACCESS table cut down to in-frame rearrangements. Part of the clones is not present; checked against another copy, under half of the missing clones reflect an unresolved V gene, and the others are unexplained. V, J and clone size are those of that table, while D and trimming were read from the DNA. The sample table contains approximately 140,000 clones; only one count was recorded for approximately 85% of them. In total, the top ten clones hold under 2% of the sample.

Deletion took 4 bases off V and 7 bases off J, with a span of 5 bases between the germline ends. CDR1 and CDR2 (MGHDK, SYGVNS) derive from the germline V gene. The CDR3 runs 12 residues from the cysteine to the phenylalanine. Only CDR3 DNA remains: 36 bases, in frame from the first base. Details on this clone: Its antigen is currently not known. No base quality information exists; no much larger clone differs at one position.

Findings and caveats that apply to the study as a whole: Cytomegalovirus status was reported to be diagnosed by the classifier with high specificity and sensitivity in both the original and validation cohorts. Most TCR sequences were seen in very few donors, while some public TCRs were found in many individuals. A later analysis found that TCR association rates varied across HLA loci, with DRB1 alleles showing the most associated TCRs and HLA-C alleles the fewest. A few of the identified cytomegalovirus-associated TCR beta chains were confirmed in vitro to be specific for cytomegalovirus antigens. According to a later genetic analysis, donors in an Asian-associated ancestry cluster had fewer N-insertions in productive TCRs than the approximately 700-donor mean. In a later analysis, HLA-associated TCR beta chains were found to be more clonally expanded and to have lower generation probabilities than equally common non-associated chains. Only TCR beta chains were sequenced in this cohort, and the absence of alpha or paired-chain data limited detectable features. According to a later analysis, most CMV-associated TCR beta chains appeared to be HLA-restricted, and the HLA associations seemed to be driven largely by CMV exposure. In a later analysis, several top co-occurrence clusters were reported to appear linked to parvovirus B19, influenza, CMV and Epstein-Barr virus. An association between a missense DCLRE1C variant and V-gene and J-gene trimming of TCR beta chains was found in a later genetic analysis and replicated in an independent cohort. It was suggested by the authors that the approach could potentially be generalized to other disease states and immunological phenotypes. Specific HLA alleles were associated with about 17,000 TCR beta sequences at a false discovery rate of 0.05 in a later analysis. The study gave a list of about 160 TCR beta chains associated with cytomegalovirus. Strong co-occurrence of HLA alleles, especially DR and DQ, made assigning TCR associations to individual alleles difficult. A group of highly shared sequence variants was considered likely to be a technical artifact of the sequencing pipeline. The 87-base-pair reads could not distinguish some IMGT-functional V segments, including TRBV6-2 and TRBV6-3, so those segments were excluded. A further reported finding was that TCR beta sequences accurately predicted the HLA-A and HLA-B alleles for most subjects in the first cohort. Correlated functional status among segregating V segments might reflect linkage disequilibrium, but an unknown experimental factor could not be ruled out. CMV serostatus was the only immune exposure information available for the cohort. Roughly uniform sequencing depth across donors was assumed in presence/absence analyses, although this assumption may not hold. HLA typing was unavailable for some donors at each locus, so association tests used only the typed subset. Over 15 rarely observed V segments, including chromosome 9 orphons, were excluded from the earlier analysis of several hundred of the donors because counts were too low. Broadly in line with IMGT annotations, most TCR beta V segments showed up in productive rearrangements about 87% or about 30% of the time in an earlier analysis of some 590 of the donors.

The origin of this receptor is a boy under 18 in good health and CMV-seronegative. Sequencing used PBMCs. The receptor chain draws on TRBV25-1 and TRBJ1-6, with the D segment identity uncertain. The nucleotide sequence reads as follows: TGTGCCAGCAGTGTTCCAAATTCACCCCTCCACTTT. It is translated as CASSVPNSPLHF.